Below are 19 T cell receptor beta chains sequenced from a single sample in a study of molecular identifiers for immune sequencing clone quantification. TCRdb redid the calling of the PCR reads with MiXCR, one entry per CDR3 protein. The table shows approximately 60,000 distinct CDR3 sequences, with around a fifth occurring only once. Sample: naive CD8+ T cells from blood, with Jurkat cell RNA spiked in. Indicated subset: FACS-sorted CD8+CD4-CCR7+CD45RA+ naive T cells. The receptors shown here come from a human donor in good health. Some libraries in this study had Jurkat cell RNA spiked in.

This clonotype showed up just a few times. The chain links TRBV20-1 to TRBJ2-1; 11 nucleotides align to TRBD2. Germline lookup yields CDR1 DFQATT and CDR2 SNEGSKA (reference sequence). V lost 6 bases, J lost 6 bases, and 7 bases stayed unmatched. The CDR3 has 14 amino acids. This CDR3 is CSADSGREGNEQFF. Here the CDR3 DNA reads TGCAGTGCGGATAGCGGGAGGGAGGGCAATGAGCAGTTCTTC.

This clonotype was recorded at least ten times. The CDR3 region is CASSPLQGVSYEQYF. In DNA form, the CDR3 reads TGCGCCAGCAGCCCCCTGCAGGGGGTTTCTTACGAGCAGTACTTC. The rearrangement joins TRBV4-1 to TRBJ2-7; 7 nucleotides line up with TRBD1. The CDR3 consists of 15 residues. Per the germline V gene, CDR1 is MGHRA and CDR2 is YSYEKL. Trimming cost V 4 bases and J 4 bases; bases outside gene matches: 10.

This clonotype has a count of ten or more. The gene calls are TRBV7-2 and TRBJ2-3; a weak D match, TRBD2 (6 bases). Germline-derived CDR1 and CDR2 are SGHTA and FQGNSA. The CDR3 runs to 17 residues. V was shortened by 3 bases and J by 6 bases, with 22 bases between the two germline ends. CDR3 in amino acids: CASSLLSGFPIPDTQYF. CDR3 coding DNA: TGTGCCAGCAGCTTGCTTAGCGGCTTCCCCATCCCCGATACGCAGTATTTT.

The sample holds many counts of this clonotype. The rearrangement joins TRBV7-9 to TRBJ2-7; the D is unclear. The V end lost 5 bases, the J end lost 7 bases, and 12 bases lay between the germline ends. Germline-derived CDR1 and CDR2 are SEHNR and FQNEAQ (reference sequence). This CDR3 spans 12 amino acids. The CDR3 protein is CASSPDIREQYF. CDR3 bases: TGTGCCAGCAGCCCCGATATTAGGGAGCAGTACTTC. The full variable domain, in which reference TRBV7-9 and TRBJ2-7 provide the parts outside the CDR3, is DTGVSQNPRHKITKRGQNVTFRCDPISEHNRLYWYRQTLGQGPEFLTYFQNEAQLEKSRLLSDRFSAERPKGSFSTLEIQRTEQGDSAMYLCASSPDIREQYFGPGTRLTVT.

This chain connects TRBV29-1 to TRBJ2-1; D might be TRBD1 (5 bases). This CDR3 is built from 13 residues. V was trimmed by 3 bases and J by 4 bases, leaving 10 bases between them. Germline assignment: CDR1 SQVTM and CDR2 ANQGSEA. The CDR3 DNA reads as TGCAGCGTTGAGCAGGGCACTTACAATGAGCAGTTCTTC. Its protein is CSVEQGTYNEQFF.

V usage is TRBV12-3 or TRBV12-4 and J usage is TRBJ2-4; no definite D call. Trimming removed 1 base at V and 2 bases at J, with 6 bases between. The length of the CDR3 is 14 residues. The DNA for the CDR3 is TGTGCCAGCAGTTTAGGTAGGACCAAAAACATTCAGTACTTC. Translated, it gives CASSLGRTKNIQYF.

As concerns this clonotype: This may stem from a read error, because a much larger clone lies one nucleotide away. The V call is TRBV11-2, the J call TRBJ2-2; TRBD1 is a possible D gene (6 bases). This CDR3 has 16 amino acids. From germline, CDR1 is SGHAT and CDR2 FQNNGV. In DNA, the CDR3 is TGTGCCAGCAGCCCTCACAGACAGGCGAACACCAGGGAGCTGTTTTTT. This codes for CASSPHRQANTRELFF.

CDR3 sequence (DNA): TGTGCCAGCATAGTGCATACCGGGACCGGGACTAGCGGCTACAATGAGCAGTTCTTC. This translates into CASIVHTGTGTSGYNEQFF. The V and J genes are TRBV2 and TRBJ2-1, with 11 bases aligning to TRBD2. The J segment lost 3 bases and the V segment lost 7 bases, leaving 17 bases of the junction unmatched. Germline CDR1 and CDR2: SNHLY and FYNNEI. The CDR3 is 19 residues long. The full variable domain, rest sourced from reference TRBV2 and TRBJ2-1, is EPEVTQTPSHQVTQMGQEVILRCVPISNHLYFYWYRQILGQKVEFLVSFYNNEISEKSEIFDDQFSVERPDGSNFTLKIRSTKLEDSAMYFCASIVHTGTGTSGYNEQFFGPGTRLTVL.

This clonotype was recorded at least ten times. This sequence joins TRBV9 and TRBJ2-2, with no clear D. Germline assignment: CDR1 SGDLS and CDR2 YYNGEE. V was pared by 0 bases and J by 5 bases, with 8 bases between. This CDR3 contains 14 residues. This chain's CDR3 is CASSVGKGTGELFF. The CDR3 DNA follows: TGTGCCAGCAGCGTAGGAAAAGGGACCGGGGAGCTGTTTTTT.

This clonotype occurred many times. CDR3 amino acids: CSVEDPGGTGVIEQYF. In DNA form, the CDR3 reads TGCAGCGTTGAAGACCCCGGCGGGACAGGGGTGATCGAGCAGTACTTC. V usage is TRBV29-1 and J usage is TRBJ2-7; 10 nucleotides match TRBD1. V was clipped by 0 bases and J by 6 bases; unmatched bases: 11. Germline CDR1 reads SQVTM; CDR2 reads ANQGSEA. The CDR3 runs 16 residues.

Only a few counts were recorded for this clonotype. Here the CDR3 DNA reads TGCAGTGCGGAGACAGGACTAGCGGCCTACGAGCAGTACTTC. Its protein is CSAETGLAAYEQYF. The rearrangement uses TRBV20-1 and TRBJ2-7, with 10 bases identical to TRBD2. The germline CDR1 and CDR2 sequences are DFQATT and SNEGSKA (reference sequence). This CDR3 contains 14 residues. V trimming: 6 bases; J trimming: 2 bases; junction bases outside the gene matches: 7.

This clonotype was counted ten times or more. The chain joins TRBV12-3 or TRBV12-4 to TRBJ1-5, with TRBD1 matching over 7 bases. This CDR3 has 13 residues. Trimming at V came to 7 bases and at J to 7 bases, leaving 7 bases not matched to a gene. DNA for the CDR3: TGTGCCAGCAATCAACAGGGGTGGCAGCCCCAGCATTTT. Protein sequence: CASNQQGWQPQHF.

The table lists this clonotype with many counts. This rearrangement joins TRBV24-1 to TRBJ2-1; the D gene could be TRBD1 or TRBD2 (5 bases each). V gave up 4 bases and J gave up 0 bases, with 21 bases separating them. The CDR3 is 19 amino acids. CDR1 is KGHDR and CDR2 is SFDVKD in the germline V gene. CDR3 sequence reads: CATSDHKIRDQPSYNEQFF. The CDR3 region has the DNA TGTGCCACCAGTGACCATAAAATCAGGGACCAGCCCTCCTACAATGAGCAGTTCTTC.

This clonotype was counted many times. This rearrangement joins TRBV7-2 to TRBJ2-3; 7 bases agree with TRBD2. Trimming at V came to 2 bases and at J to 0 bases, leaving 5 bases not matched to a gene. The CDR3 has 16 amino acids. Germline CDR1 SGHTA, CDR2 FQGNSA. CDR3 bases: TGTGCCAGCAGCTTAATTCCGGGAGGCAGCACAGATACGCAGTATTTT. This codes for CASSLIPGGSTDTQYF.

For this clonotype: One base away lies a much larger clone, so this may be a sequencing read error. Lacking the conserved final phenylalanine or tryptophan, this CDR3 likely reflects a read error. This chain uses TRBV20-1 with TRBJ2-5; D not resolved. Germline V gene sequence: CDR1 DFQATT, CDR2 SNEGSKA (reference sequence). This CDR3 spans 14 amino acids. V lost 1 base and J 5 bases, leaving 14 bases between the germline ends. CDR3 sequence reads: CSARVWGERETQYS. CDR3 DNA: TGCAGTGCTAGAGTTTGGGGTGAACGGGAGACCCAGTACTCC.

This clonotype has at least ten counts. The CDR3 sequence: CASSFQGWEQFF. CDR3 DNA: TGTGCCAGCAGCTTCCAGGGTTGGGAGCAGTTCTTC. V usage is TRBV7-2 and J usage is TRBJ2-1; TRBD1 might be the D (5 bases). The CDR3 extends over 12 amino acids. Germline V CDR1 and CDR2: SGHTA, FQGNSA. Trimming removed 3 bases from V and 10 bases from J, with 10 bases in between.

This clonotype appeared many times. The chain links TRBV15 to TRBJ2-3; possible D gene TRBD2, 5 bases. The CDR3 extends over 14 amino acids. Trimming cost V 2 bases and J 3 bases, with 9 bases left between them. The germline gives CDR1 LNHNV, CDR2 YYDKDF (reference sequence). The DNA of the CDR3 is TGTGCCACCAGCAGAAGACGGGGAACAGATACGCAGTATTTT. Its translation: CATSRRRGTDTQYF.

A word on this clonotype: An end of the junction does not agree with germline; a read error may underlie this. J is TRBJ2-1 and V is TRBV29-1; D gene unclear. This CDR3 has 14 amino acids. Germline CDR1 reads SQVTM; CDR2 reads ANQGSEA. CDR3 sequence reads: CSVEANRLYDEQFF. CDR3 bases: TGCAGCGTTGAGGCTAACCGACTCTACGATGAGCAGTTCTTC.

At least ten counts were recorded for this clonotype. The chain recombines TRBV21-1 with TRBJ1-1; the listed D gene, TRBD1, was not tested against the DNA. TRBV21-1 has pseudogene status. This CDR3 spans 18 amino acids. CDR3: CASSNVGAGDAGNTEAFF. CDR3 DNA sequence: TGTGCCAGCAGCAACGTCGGCGCAGGGGACGCGGGGAACACTGAAGCTTTCTTT.